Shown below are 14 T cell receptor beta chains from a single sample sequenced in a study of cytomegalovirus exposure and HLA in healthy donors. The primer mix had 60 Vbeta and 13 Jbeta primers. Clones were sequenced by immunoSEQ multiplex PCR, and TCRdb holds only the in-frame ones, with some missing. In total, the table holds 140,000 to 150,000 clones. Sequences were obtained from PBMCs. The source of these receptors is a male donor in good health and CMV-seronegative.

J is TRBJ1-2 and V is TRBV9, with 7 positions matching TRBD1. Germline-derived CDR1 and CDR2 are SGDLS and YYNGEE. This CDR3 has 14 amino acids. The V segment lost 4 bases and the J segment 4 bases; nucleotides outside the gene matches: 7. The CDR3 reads CASSPRPGGYGYTF. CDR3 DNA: TGTGCCAGCAGCCCACGTCCAGGGGGCTATGGCTACACCTTC.

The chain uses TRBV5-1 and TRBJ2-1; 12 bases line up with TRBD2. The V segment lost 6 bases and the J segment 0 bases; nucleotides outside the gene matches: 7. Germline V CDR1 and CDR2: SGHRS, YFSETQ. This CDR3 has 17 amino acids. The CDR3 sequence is CASMGTSGLSSYNEQFF. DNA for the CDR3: TGCGCCAGCATGGGGACTAGCGGGCTAAGCTCCTACAATGAGCAGTTCTTC.

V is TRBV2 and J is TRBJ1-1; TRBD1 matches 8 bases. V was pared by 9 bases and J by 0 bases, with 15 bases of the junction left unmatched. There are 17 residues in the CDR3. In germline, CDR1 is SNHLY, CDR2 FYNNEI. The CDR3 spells CARGKGQEEEMNTEAFF. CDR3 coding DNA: TGTGCCAGGGGAAAGGGACAGGAGGAAGAAATGAACACTGAAGCTTTCTTT.

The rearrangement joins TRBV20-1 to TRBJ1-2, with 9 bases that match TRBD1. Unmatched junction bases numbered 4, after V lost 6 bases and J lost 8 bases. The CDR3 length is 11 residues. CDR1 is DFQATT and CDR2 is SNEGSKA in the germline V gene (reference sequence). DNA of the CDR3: TGCAGTGCCTCGGACAGGGGAGGCTACACCTTC. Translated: CSASDRGGYTF.

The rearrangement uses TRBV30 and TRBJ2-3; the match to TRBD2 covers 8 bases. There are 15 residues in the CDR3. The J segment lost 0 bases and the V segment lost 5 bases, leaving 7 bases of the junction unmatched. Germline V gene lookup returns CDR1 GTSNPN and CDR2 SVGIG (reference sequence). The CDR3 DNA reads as TGTGCCTGGTCTGGTAGCGGGGTGAGCACAGATACGCAGTATTTT. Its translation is CAWSGSGVSTDTQYF. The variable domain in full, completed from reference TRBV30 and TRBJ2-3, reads SQTIHQWPATLVQPVGSPLSLECTVEGTSNPNLYWYRQAAGRGLQLLFYSVGIGQISSEVPQNLSASRPQDRQFILSSKKLLLSDSGFYLCAWSGSGVSTDTQYFGPGTRLTVL.

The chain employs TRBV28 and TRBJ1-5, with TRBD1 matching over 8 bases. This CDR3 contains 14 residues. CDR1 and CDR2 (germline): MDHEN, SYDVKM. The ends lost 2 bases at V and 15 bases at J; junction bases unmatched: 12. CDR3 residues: CASSLQGAHNLLHF. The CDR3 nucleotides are TGTGCCAGCAGTTTACAGGGGGCGCATAATCTTTTGCATTTT.

The CDR3 protein is CASSLIGGIGNEKLFF. The CDR3 nucleotides are TGTGCCAGCAGCTTAATCGGCGGGATAGGGAATGAAAAACTGTTTTTT. The V gene is TRBV7-6, the J gene TRBJ1-4; no definite D call. The CDR3 totals 16 residues. V lost 2 bases and J lost 5, with 15 bases in between. CDR1 is SGHVS, CDR2 FNYEAQ, per germline.

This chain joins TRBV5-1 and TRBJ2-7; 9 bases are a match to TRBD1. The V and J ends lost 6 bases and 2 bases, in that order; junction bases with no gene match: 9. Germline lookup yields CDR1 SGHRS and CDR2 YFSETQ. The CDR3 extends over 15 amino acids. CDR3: CASKPGQGGTYEQYF. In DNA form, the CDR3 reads TGCGCCAGCAAACCGGGACAGGGAGGAACCTACGAGCAGTACTTC.

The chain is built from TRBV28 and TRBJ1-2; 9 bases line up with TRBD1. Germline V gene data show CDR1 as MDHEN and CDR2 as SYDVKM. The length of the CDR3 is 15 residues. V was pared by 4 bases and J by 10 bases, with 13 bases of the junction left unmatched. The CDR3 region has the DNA TGTGCCAGCAGTTCACTACCGGGACAGGGTTTGGACTACACCTTC. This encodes CASSSLPGQGLDYTF.

DNA of the CDR3: TGCGCCAGCAGCCCCATGATGAGCGGGAGCTCCTACAATGAGCAGTTCTTC. Protein: CASSPMMSGSSYNEQFF. The rearrangement links TRBV5-1 to TRBJ2-1; 8 nucleotides match TRBD2. Germline V gene data show CDR1 as SGHRS and CDR2 as YFSETQ. The CDR3 has 17 residues. V lost 4 bases to trimming and J lost 0 bases; unmatched junction nucleotides: 9.

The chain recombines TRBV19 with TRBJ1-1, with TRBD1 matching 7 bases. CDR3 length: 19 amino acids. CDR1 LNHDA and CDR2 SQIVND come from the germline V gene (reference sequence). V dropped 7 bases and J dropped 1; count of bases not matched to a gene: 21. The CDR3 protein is CASKKVQGRITGGNTEAFF. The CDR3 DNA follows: TGTGCCAGTAAGAAGGTACAGGGGCGGATTACTGGGGGGAACACTGAAGCTTTCTTT.

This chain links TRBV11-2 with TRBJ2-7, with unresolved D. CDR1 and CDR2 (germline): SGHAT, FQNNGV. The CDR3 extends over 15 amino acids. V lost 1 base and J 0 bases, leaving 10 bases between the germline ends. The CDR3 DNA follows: TGTGCCAGCAGCTTAGGGGCACTTGGCTCCTACGAGCAGTACTTC. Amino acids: CASSLGALGSYEQYF. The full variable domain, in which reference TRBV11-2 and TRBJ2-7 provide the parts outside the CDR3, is EAGVAQSPRYKIIEKRQSVAFWCNPISGHATLYWYQQILGQGPKLLIQFQNNGVVDDSQLPKDRFSAERLKGVDSTLKIQPAKLEDSAVYLCASSLGALGSYEQYFGPGTRLTVT.

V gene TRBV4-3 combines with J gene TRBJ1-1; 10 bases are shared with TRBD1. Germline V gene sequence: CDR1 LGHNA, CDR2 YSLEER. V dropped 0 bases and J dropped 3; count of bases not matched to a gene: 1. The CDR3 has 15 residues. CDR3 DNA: TGCGCCAGCAGCCAAGATGACAGGGGGCACACTGAAGCTTTCTTT. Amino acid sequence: CASSQDDRGHTEAFF.

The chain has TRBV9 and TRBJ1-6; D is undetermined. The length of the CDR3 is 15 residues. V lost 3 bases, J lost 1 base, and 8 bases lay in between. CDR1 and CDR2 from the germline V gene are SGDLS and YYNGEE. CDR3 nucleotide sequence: TGTGCCAGCAGCGCCTCTCTGTCCTATAATTCACCCCTCCACTTT. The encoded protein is CASSASLSYNSPLHF.